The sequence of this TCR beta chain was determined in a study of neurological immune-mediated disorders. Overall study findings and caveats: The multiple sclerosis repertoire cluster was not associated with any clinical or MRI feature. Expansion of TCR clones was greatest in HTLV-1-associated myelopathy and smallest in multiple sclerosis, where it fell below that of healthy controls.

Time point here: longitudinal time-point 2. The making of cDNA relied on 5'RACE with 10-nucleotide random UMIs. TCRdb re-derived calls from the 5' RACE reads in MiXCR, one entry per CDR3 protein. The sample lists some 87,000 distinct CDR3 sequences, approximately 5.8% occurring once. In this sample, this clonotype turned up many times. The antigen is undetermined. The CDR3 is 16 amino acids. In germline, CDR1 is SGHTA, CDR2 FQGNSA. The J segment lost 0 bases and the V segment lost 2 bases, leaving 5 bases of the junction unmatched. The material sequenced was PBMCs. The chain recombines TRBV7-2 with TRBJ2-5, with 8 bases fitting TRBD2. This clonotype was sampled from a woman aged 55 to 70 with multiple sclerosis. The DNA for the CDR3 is TGTGCCAGCAGCTTAAGCGGGGGCGCTTACCAAGAGACCCAGTACTTC. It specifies CASSLSGGAYQETQYF.